This T cell receptor (beta chain) came from a study of shared clonotypes between healthy human individuals. Study-wide context: Sampling drew on donors who were two women and a few men aged 18 to 49.

Per the authors' pipeline: Filtering differed since immunoSEQ provided only junctions, with no quality scores. Sequencing used immunoSEQ multiplex PCR; TCRdb keeps in-frame clones, though not all of them. The V and J calls and clone size were taken over from that table, and D and trimming were inferred from the DNA. The sample has approximately 1,500,000 clones, 95% to 99% seen once. Germline V gene data show CDR1 as KGHSH and CDR2 as LQKENI. Trimming left V 1 base short and J 0 bases short, with 10 bases between. The CDR3 has 16 residues. In the case of this clone: What it binds is unknown.

Study results and limitations: Sharing across four donors was highest in naive CD4 (roughly 5%) and lowest in memory CD8 (0.4%).

Sequencing was done on a sample of naive CD4+ T cells sorted from blood. Subset in this sample: CD45RA+ positively selected. This TCR came from a man aged 25-45 years in good health. This rearrangement joins TRBV18 to TRBJ1-3; D gene ambiguous. The CDR3 loop is CASSPLSGGSGNTIYF. CDR3 nucleotide sequence: TGTGCCAGCTCACCACTCTCTGGTGGCTCTGGAAACACCATATATTTT.